This T cell receptor (beta chain) was observed in a study of control samples from healthy donors and cancer patients. V was pared by 5 bases and J by 2 bases, with 13 bases between. The germline V gene has CDR1 SEHNR and CDR2 FQNEAQ (reference sequence). This CDR3 spans 14 amino acids. This table comes from immunoSEQ multiplex PCR, and its TCRdb copy is limited to in-frame clones, with some not included. The sample has fewer than 500,000 clones, more than 80% seen once. The sequence was collected from a man aged 40-55 years with head and neck cancer. Sequencing input: PBMCs. V usage is TRBV7-9 and J usage is TRBJ2-7, with D perhaps TRBD1 (6 bases). The CDR3 reads CASSPYGQTYEQYF. The CDR3 DNA reads TGTGCCAGCAGCCCATACGGACAGACCTACGAGCAGTACTTC.